These 22 T cell receptor beta chains were sequenced from one sample in a study of blood T cell repertoires in COVID-19. This table comes from immunoSEQ multiplex PCR, and its TCRdb copy is limited to in-frame clones, with some not included. The sample lists about 290,000 clones, roughly 89% occurring once. The sequenced sample consisted of PBMCs or T cells enriched from blood (not recorded which). The receptors here all came from a woman aged 35 to 49 who had recovered from COVID-19.

This chain joins TRBV9 and TRBJ1-2, with TRBD1 matching 7 bases. Unmatched junction bases numbered 8, after V lost 3 bases and J lost 0 bases. This CDR3 region has 16 residues. Germline CDR1 is SGDLS and CDR2 is YYNGEE. The CDR3 protein is CASSDETGPTNYGYTF. For the CDR3, the DNA is TGTGCCAGCAGCGATGAGACAGGGCCCACTAACTATGGCTACACCTTC.

This clone was detected only a few times. V usage is TRBV4-3 and J usage is TRBJ2-7; 7 bases fit TRBD2. Germline assignment: CDR1 LGHNA and CDR2 YSLEER. V gave up 1 base and J gave up 3 bases; unmatched junction bases: 6. This CDR3 contains 15 residues. DNA of the CDR3: TGCGCCAGCAGCCAAGGGGGTAGCGGGTTCTACGAGCAGTACTTC. Translating it yields CASSQGGSGFYEQYF.

The rearrangement joins TRBV10-3 to TRBJ2-3, with D possibly TRBD1 on 6 matching bases. Germline values: CDR1 ENHRY, CDR2 SYGVKD. The CDR3 loop spans 13 amino acids. The ends were cut back, 4 bases at V and 3 bases at J, with 8 bases in the middle. CDR3: CAISGQVTDTQYF. In DNA, the CDR3 is TGTGCCATCAGTGGACAGGTTACAGATACGCAGTATTTT.

This clone occurred once. This chain connects TRBV5-4 to TRBJ1-1, with D tentatively TRBD1 (5 bases). Germline values: CDR1 SGHNT, CDR2 YYREEE (reference sequence). V lost 3 bases and J 0 bases, leaving 15 bases between the germline ends. This CDR3 has 16 residues. The CDR3 protein is CASSSLSRGLNTEAFF. The CDR3 DNA reads TGTGCCAGCAGCTCCCTCAGCCGGGGGTTGAACACTGAAGCTTTCTTT.

The rearrangement links TRBV6-5 to TRBJ2-5, with a possible D match to TRBD1 (5 bases). Between the trimmed V and J ends, which lost 7 bases and 5 bases, there was a span of 17 bases. The CDR3 length is 14 residues. In germline, CDR1 is MNHEY, CDR2 SVGAGI. Here the CDR3 reads CASKPIARVETQYF. The CDR3 nucleotides read TGTGCCAGCAAGCCCATAGCCAGGGTGGAGACCCAGTACTTC.

This clone was detected only a few times. The chain carries TRBV5-4 and TRBJ2-1, with TRBD2 matching over 9 bases. V shed 0 bases and J 5 bases; nucleotides not matched to a gene: 6. Germline V gene lookup returns CDR1 SGHNT and CDR2 YYREEE (reference sequence). This CDR3 has 16 residues. For the CDR3, the DNA is TGTGCCAGCAGCTTGGTCCCTAGCGGGAATAACAATGAGCAGTTCTTC. Amino acid sequence: CASSLVPSGNNNEQFF.

In its sample, this clone was seen once. The chain joins TRBV18 to TRBJ1-1; no clear D. V lost 3 bases to trimming and J lost 0 bases, with 8 bases between them. The CDR3 length is 14 residues. In germline, CDR1 is KGHSH, CDR2 LQKENI. The CDR3 nucleotides read TGTGCCAGCTCACCGGACGGGATGAACACTGAAGCTTTCTTT. Protein: CASSPDGMNTEAFF.

This rearrangement joins TRBV15 to TRBJ1-5, with D unclear. Trimming left V 4 bases short and J 4 bases short, with 14 bases between. The CDR3 is made up of 15 amino acids. Germline V CDR1 and CDR2: LNHNV, YYDKDF (reference sequence). As DNA, the CDR3 is TGTGCCACCAGCACGCCGGGTCGTGTGAATCAGCCCCAGCATTTT. The encoded protein is CATSTPGRVNQPQHF.

The chain combines TRBV5-8 with TRBJ1-4; D call uncertain. V lost 2 bases and J 7 bases, leaving 9 bases between the germline ends. Per the germline V gene, CDR1 is SGHTS and CDR2 is YDEGEE. CDR3 length: 13 amino acids. CDR3 nucleotide sequence: TGTGCCAGCAGCTTCAGCCCAGGTGAAAAACTGTTTTTT. It translates to CASSFSPGEKLFF.

The rearrangement joins TRBV5-1 to TRBJ2-1, with 8 nucleotides matching TRBD2. The CDR3 contains 14 residues. J was trimmed by 8 bases and V by 4 bases; bases with no gene match: 8. Germline V gene sequence: CDR1 SGHRS, CDR2 YFSETQ. The DNA of the CDR3 is TGCGCCAGCAGCAAGGGACTAGTTCAGGATGAGCAGTTCTTC. The encoded protein is CASSKGLVQDEQFF.

This clone was counted once. The chain employs TRBV18 and TRBJ2-1, with 7 bases fitting TRBD1. CDR3 size: 13 residues. J lost 9 bases, V lost 3 bases, and 5 bases had no gene match. Germline loops: CDR1 KGHSH, CDR2 LQKENI. The CDR3 loop reads CASSPNRDSEQFF. In nucleotides, the CDR3 is TGTGCCAGCTCACCGAACCGGGACAGTGAGCAGTTCTTC.

This chain uses TRBV13 with TRBJ1-2, with TRBD1 as a possible D gene (5 bases). Trimming cost V 2 bases and J 6 bases, with 25 bases left between them. From germline, CDR1 is PRHDT and CDR2 FYEKMQ (reference sequence). This CDR3 spans 18 amino acids. The CDR3 sequence: CASSLRSGAGLEEDGYTF. The CDR3 DNA reads as TGTGCCAGCAGCTTAAGAAGCGGGGCAGGCTTGGAGGAGGATGGCTACACCTTC.

This clone was observed once. The J gene is TRBJ1-5, the V gene TRBV18; D is undetermined. CDR1 and CDR2 from the germline V gene are KGHSH and LQKENI. V was pared by 5 bases and J by 1 base, with 12 bases between. This CDR3 is built from 15 residues. The CDR3 region has the DNA TGTGCCAGCTCATCAAAGGCGGCAAGCAATCAGCCCCAGCATTTT. Amino acid sequence: CASSSKAASNQPQHF.

The V gene is TRBV20-1, the J gene TRBJ1-1; the D gene is possibly TRBD1 (5 bases). The CDR3 spans 15 residues. V was cut by 3 bases and J by 0 bases, with 14 bases left in between. CDR1 and CDR2 from the germline V gene are DFQATT and SNEGSKA (reference sequence). The CDR3 DNA reads TGCAGTGCTAGTAATGGGGGGAGCCTGAACACTGAAGCTTTCTTT. It yields the protein CSASNGGSLNTEAFF.

The chain combines TRBV24-1 with TRBJ2-5; D possibly corresponds to TRBD1 (6 bases). Germline loops: CDR1 KGHDR, CDR2 SFDVKD. This CDR3 is built from 12 residues. With 3 bases removed from V and 10 bases from J, the gap between germline ends came to 11 bases. The CDR3, as DNA: TGTGCCACCAGTGATGACAGGCATTACCAGTACTTC. Translating gives CATSDDRHYQYF.

The gene calls are TRBV7-9 and TRBJ2-1; 9 positions agree with TRBD2. This CDR3 has 15 residues. Germline V CDR1 and CDR2: SEHNR, FQNEAQ (reference sequence). The V gene end was trimmed by 6 bases and the J gene end by 0 bases; junction bases not matched to a gene: 3. The chain's CDR3 is CASRLAGSSYNEQFF. The CDR3 DNA is TGTGCCAGCAGGCTAGCGGGGAGCTCCTACAATGAGCAGTTCTTC.

This sequence joins TRBV4-2 and TRBJ2-1, with D tentatively TRBD2 (6 bases). The V end was cut by 1 base, the J end by 4 bases, with 11 bases between. The CDR3 loop spans 15 amino acids. The germline V gene has CDR1 LGHNA and CDR2 YNFKEQ. Here the CDR3 reads CASSQAGVGYNEQFF. CDR3 nucleotides: TGTGCCAGCAGCCAAGCGGGAGTTGGATACAATGAGCAGTTCTTC.

The gene calls are TRBV7-9 and TRBJ1-6; D perhaps matches TRBD1 (5 bases). Between the trimmed V and J ends, which lost 0 bases and 7 bases, there was a span of 7 bases. The CDR3 consists of 14 residues. Germline-derived CDR1 and CDR2 are SEHNR and FQNEAQ (reference sequence). CDR3: CASSLAQANSPLHF. For the CDR3, the DNA is TGTGCCAGCAGCTTAGCACAGGCCAATTCACCCCTCCACTTT.

The V call is TRBV7-2, the J call TRBJ1-3; D perhaps matches TRBD1 (6 bases). The CDR3 is 15 amino acids. Trimming left V 5 bases short and J 4 bases short, with 15 bases between. Germline CDR1 and CDR2: SGHTA and FQGNSA. The CDR3 DNA reads as TGTGCCAGCAGCGCACCGGGACAAAGGGGAAACACCATATATTTT. The encoded protein is CASSAPGQRGNTIYF.

The chain employs TRBV6-5 and TRBJ1-2; 7 nucleotides align to TRBD1. The CDR3 consists of 15 residues. In germline, CDR1 is MNHEY, CDR2 SVGAGI. Trimming took 6 bases from V and 2 from J; bases not matched to a gene: 9. CDR3 bases: TGTGCCAGCAGAGATGGGGACAGACCCAACTATGGCTACACCTTC. Translated, it gives CASRDGDRPNYGYTF.

In DNA, the CDR3 is TGCGCCAGCAGCTTGGAGTACCCAGGGGACACCATATATTTT. Its translation: CASSLEYPGDTIYF. The V and J genes are TRBV5-1 and TRBJ1-3; TRBD1 is a possible D gene (6 bases). CDR3 size: 14 residues. Trimming removed 0 bases from V and 8 bases from J, with 12 bases in between. Germline V gene data show CDR1 as SGHRS and CDR2 as YFSETQ.

The CDR3 DNA reads TGTGCCAGTCGGGGGGGTTTGGCTTCACCCCTCCACTTT. Amino acids: CASRGGLASPLHF. The chain employs TRBV5-8 and TRBJ1-6, with D perhaps matching TRBD1 (5 bases). The ends were cut back, 8 bases at V and 9 bases at J, with 15 bases in the middle. The CDR3 has 13 residues. Germline V gives CDR1 SGHTS, CDR2 YDEGEE.